The 16 T cell receptor beta chains in this list originate from one sample, sequenced in a study of metastatic and nonmetastatic thyroid tumors. Each patient came to thyroid surgery without any prior treatment (of any kind). TCRdb reanalyzed the PCR reads via MiXCR. The sample has 100,000 or so clones; approximately 15% are singletons. Material for sequencing was blood. The receptors here all came from a female donor with papillary thyroid cancer or a benign thyroid nodule (not recorded which). Some clones in this sample may be carry-over from other donors' samples.

This clone was counted many times. The J gene is TRBJ2-5, the V gene TRBV2; D is ambiguous. Trimming took off 3 bases at V and 5 bases at J, with 7 bases between the two ends. This CDR3 contains 12 residues. CDR1 is SNHLY and CDR2 is FYNNEI in the germline V gene. CDR3 sequence: CASSDSPETQYF. The CDR3, as DNA: TGTGCCAGCAGTGACTCTCCGGAGACCCAGTACTTC.

As to this clone: Since a much larger clone is just one base distant, this may be a read error. The sample holds other DNA sequences that translate to the same CDR3. The chain links TRBV4-1 to TRBJ2-7; 9 nucleotides align to TRBD1. J was trimmed by 7 bases and V by 4 bases; bases with no gene match: 11. The CDR3 spans 15 residues. The germline CDR1 and CDR2 sequences are MGHRA and YSYEKL. The DNA for the CDR3 is TGCGCCAGCAGCCGCGTACCGGGACAGGGTTATGAGCAGTACTTC. It codes for CASSRVPGQGYEQYF.

Many counts were recorded for this clone. The CDR3 coding sequence is TGTGCCAGCAATCCATTAAAACAGTCGGCCTACGAGCAGTACTTC. This codes for CASNPLKQSAYEQYF. The chain combines TRBV6-2 or TRBV6-3 with TRBJ2-7; D remains ambiguous. Germline CDR1 reads MNHEY; CDR2 reads SVGEGT. The ends were cut back, 7 bases at V and 2 bases at J, with 18 bases in the middle. CDR3 size: 15 residues.

This clone came up many times. V gene TRBV4-2 combines with J gene TRBJ1-2; D possibly corresponds to TRBD1 (5 bases). The V gene's germline CDR1 is LGHNA and CDR2 YNFKEQ. The ends were cut back, 6 bases at V and 2 bases at J, with 10 bases in the middle. The CDR3 consists of 13 residues. CDR3 loop: CASSTTGNYGYTF. CDR3 sequence (DNA): TGTGCCAGCAGTACCACAGGAAACTATGGCTACACCTTC.

There are many counts of this clone. The V and J genes are TRBV6-1 and TRBJ1-6; TRBD1 matches at 9 bases. The V gene's germline CDR1 is MNHNS and CDR2 SASEGT. Trimming removed 11 bases from V and 8 bases from J; junction bases left unmatched: 10. The CDR3 has 14 amino acids. DNA for the CDR3: TGTGCCGGTTCGGAGACAGGGGGTGATTCACCCCTCCACTTT. This codes for CAGSETGGDSPLHF.

This clone was seen a few times. The limits of the CDR3 on the DNA are not certain, so only TCRdb's listed CDR3 is given. The gene calls are TRBV12-3 or TRBV12-4 and TRBJ1-2; the DNA was not used to check the table's D call, TRBD1. A total of 14 residues make up the CDR3, ends included. This CDR3 reads CPSILRGGAYGYTF.

This clone was picked up a small number of times. A much larger clone differs from this one at a single base, so this may be a read error. The V and J genes are TRBV29-1 and TRBJ2-1; 8 nucleotides line up with TRBD1. From germline, CDR1 is SQVTM and CDR2 ANQGSEA. This CDR3 contains 15 residues. The DNA of the CDR3 is TGCAGCGTTGAGGTGGGACAGGTTATTAACAATCAGCAGTTCTTC. It is translated as CSVEVGQVINNQQFF.

This clone was seen at least ten times. The chain joins TRBV18 to TRBJ1-4; no firm D call. CDR1 KGHSH and CDR2 LQKENI come from the germline V gene. CDR3 size: 14 residues. The V and J ends lost 3 bases and 5 bases respectively, with 10 bases between them. The CDR3 DNA sequence: TGTGCCAGCTCACCCACCGACATAAATGAAAAACTGTTTTTT. Translation gives CASSPTDINEKLFF. The full variable domain, with the rest looked up from reference TRBV18 and TRBJ1-4, is NAGVMQNPRHLVRRRGQEARLRCSPMKGHSHVYWYRQLPEEGLKFMVYLQKENIIDESGMPKERFSAEFPKEGPSILRIQQVVRGDSAAYFCASSPTDINEKLFFGSGTQLSVL.

This clone was seen many times. In the same sample, other DNA sequences code for this CDR3. This chain joins TRBV4-1 and TRBJ1-1; D not certain. Germline loops: CDR1 MGHRA, CDR2 YSYEKL. Trimming took off 4 bases at V and 0 bases at J, with 9 bases between the two ends. CDR3 size: 14 residues. The CDR3 sequence: CASSRAGMNTEAFF. The CDR3 DNA reads TGCGCCAGCAGCCGGGCGGGGATGAACACTGAAGCTTTCTTT.

This clone was picked up many times. This rearrangement joins TRBV30 to TRBJ2-7; D tentatively reads TRBD1 or TRBD2 (7 bases each). The V gene lost 2 bases and the J gene lost 2 bases, with 13 bases spanning the gap. The CDR3 is made up of 14 amino acids. CDR1 GTSNPN and CDR2 SVGIG come from the germline V gene (reference sequence). The CDR3 loop is CAWSLGGTAYEQYF. The CDR3 DNA reads TGTGCCTGGAGTCTGGGGGGGACAGCCTACGAGCAGTACTTC.

This clone was counted many times. The chain uses TRBV6-1 and TRBJ1-5; D is possibly TRBD1 (5 bases). Germline V CDR1 and CDR2: MNHNS, SASEGT. V dropped 7 bases and J dropped 7 bases, with 14 bases sitting between them. CDR3 length equals 13 residues. CDR3 loop: CASKRGLGQPQHF. CDR3 DNA sequence: TGTGCCAGCAAGAGGGGCCTGGGGCAGCCCCAGCATTTT.

This clone was seen at least ten times. This rearrangement joins TRBV10-1 to TRBJ1-1, with a weak D call TRBD1 (5 bases). Germline lookup yields CDR1 WNHNN and CDR2 SYGVQD (reference sequence). V lost 4 bases, J lost 3 bases, and 18 bases lay in between. This CDR3 is built from 16 residues. The CDR3: CASSGTGKTGDTEAFF. The CDR3 coding sequence is TGCGCCAGCAGTGGGACGGGAAAAACGGGGGACACTGAAGCTTTCTTT.

In its sample, this clone was seen many times. The J gene is TRBJ1-2, the V gene TRBV20-1; D gene unclear. Germline assignment: CDR1 DFQATT and CDR2 SNEGSKA (reference sequence). V gave up 1 base and J gave up 8 bases, with 11 bases separating them. This CDR3 region has 12 residues. The CDR3 DNA reads as TGCAGTGCTAGAGTGGCAGGAACAGGCTACACCTTC. As protein: CSARVAGTGYTF.

This clone was seen repeatedly, ten times or more. The rearrangement joins TRBV19 to TRBJ1-4; 7 nucleotides line up with TRBD1. The length of the CDR3 is 13 residues. CDR1 is LNHDA, CDR2 SQIVND, per germline (reference sequence). The J segment lost 8 bases and the V segment lost 5 bases, leaving 5 bases of the junction unmatched. In DNA, the CDR3 is TGTGCCAGTAGTGGGCCAGGGGGAGAAAAACTGTTTTTT. Translated: CASSGPGGEKLFF.

This clone was observed a handful of times. A much larger clone lies a single base off, so this may be a read error. Other DNA sequences in this sample translate to the same CDR3. The V gene is TRBV7-3, the J gene TRBJ2-7, with 9 bases that match TRBD1. V lost 6 bases and J lost 4; bases outside the gene matches: 10. The CDR3 contains 15 residues. CDR1 is SGHTA, CDR2 FQGTGA, per germline. The CDR3 is CASSPTGGRVYEQYF. The CDR3 nucleotides are TGTGCCAGCAGTCCAACAGGGGGCCGGGTGTACGAGCAGTACTTC.

In its sample, this clone was seen a few times. A much larger clonotype is one base distant, so this may be a read error. The gene calls are TRBV24-1 and TRBJ2-3; D is uncertain. Germline V gene sequence: CDR1 KGHDR, CDR2 SFDVKD. The V end was cut by 6 bases, the J end by 2 bases, with 11 bases between. This CDR3 has 14 residues. CDR3: CATSYPYHTDTQYF. CDR3 bases: TGTGCCACCAGTTACCCCTATCACACAGATACGCAGTATTTT.